Presented here are 22 T cell receptor beta chains from one specimen sequenced in a study of control samples from healthy donors and cancer patients. Data came from immunoSEQ multiplex PCR; TCRdb stores just in-frame clones and leaves some out. The sample includes under 60,000 clones, 90% to 95% of them seen just once. Material: blood. The receptors here all came from a man in his thirties or forties in good health.

This clone was recorded once. The rearrangement links TRBV4-1 to TRBJ1-2, with TRBD1 matching over 7 bases. This CDR3 region has 15 residues. V trimming: 3 bases; J trimming: 4 bases; junction bases outside the gene matches: 8. CDR1 MGHRA and CDR2 YSYEKL come from the germline V gene. The CDR3 protein is CASSQEPDRVYGYTF. The DNA for the CDR3 is TGCGCCAGCAGCCAGGAGCCCGACAGGGTCTATGGCTACACCTTC.

The V gene is TRBV5-1, the J gene TRBJ1-1; D is possibly TRBD1 (5 bases). The CDR3 covers 14 residues. V shed 0 bases and J shed 3 bases, with 9 bases lying between them. In germline, CDR1 is SGHRS, CDR2 YFSETQ. CDR3 sequence reads: CASSLEGVDTEAFF. The CDR3 DNA follows: TGCGCCAGCAGCTTGGAAGGGGTGGACACTGAAGCTTTCTTT.

J is TRBJ1-4 and V is TRBV19; possibly TRBD1 for D (5 bases). V was cut by 6 bases and J by 3 bases, with 11 bases left in between. There are 14 residues in the CDR3. Germline CDR1 reads LNHDA; CDR2 reads SQIVND (reference sequence). The CDR3 reads CASSIGTPNEKLFF. The CDR3 region has the DNA TGTGCCAGTAGCATCGGGACGCCTAATGAAAAACTGTTTTTT.

The J gene is TRBJ2-5, the V gene TRBV24-1, with 8 bases fitting TRBD1. Germline V lookup: CDR1 KGHDR, CDR2 SFDVKD. After removal of 4 bases from V and 4 bases from J, the junction contained 7 bases not matched to a gene. This CDR3 has 15 amino acids. Written as DNA, the CDR3 is TGTGCCACCAGTGACACCGGGACAGGATTAGAGACCCAGTACTTC. Protein product: CATSDTGTGLETQYF.

The V gene is TRBV19, the J gene TRBJ1-3; D possibly corresponds to TRBD1 (6 bases). Trimming stripped 8 bases from V and 0 bases from J, with 17 bases between. The CDR3 length is 16 residues. Germline CDR1 reads LNHDA; CDR2 reads SQIVND (reference sequence). The CDR3 coding sequence is TGTGCCAGTCGGGCCCCGGACAGCTACTCTGGAAACACCATATATTTT. Encoded protein: CASRAPDSYSGNTIYF.

The chain recombines TRBV7-2 with TRBJ1-1; D gene unclear. Germline V CDR1 and CDR2: SGHTA, FQGNSA. The germline V and J ends were trimmed by 7 bases and 1 base, with 10 bases remaining between them. The CDR3 has 13 residues. As DNA, the CDR3 is TGTGCCAGCAAACCCTTCGGGAACACTGAAGCTTTCTTT. Protein sequence: CASKPFGNTEAFF. Supplemented by reference TRBV7-2 and TRBJ1-1, the full variable domain reads GAGVSQSPSNKVTEKGKDVELRCDPISGHTALYWYRQSLGQGLEFLIYFQGNSAPDKSGLPSDRFSAERTGGSVSTLTIQRTQQEDSAVYLCASKPFGNTEAFFGQGTRLTVV.

The CDR3 spells CASRQGTEWETQYF. The CDR3 nucleotides are TGTGCCAGCCGGCAAGGGACAGAATGGGAGACCCAGTACTTC. V and J are TRBV7-2 and TRBJ2-5; 7 nucleotides align to TRBD1. The ends lost 8 bases at V and 5 bases at J; junction bases unmatched: 11. From germline, CDR1 is SGHTA and CDR2 FQGNSA. The CDR3 extends over 14 amino acids.

The DNA of the CDR3 is TGTGCCATCCCTGGTGAGAACACCGGGGAGCTGTTTTTT. Translating it yields CAIPGENTGELFF. This chain links TRBV10-3 with TRBJ2-2; D is uncertain. The CDR3 is made up of 13 amino acids. Germline lookup yields CDR1 ENHRY and CDR2 SYGVKD. V lost 8 bases to trimming and J lost 1 base, with 8 bases between them.

This chain connects TRBV28 to TRBJ1-1, with D hard to call. CDR1 and CDR2 (germline): MDHEN, SYDVKM. The V end lost 6 bases, the J end lost 1 base, and 12 bases lay between the germline ends. This CDR3 has 14 residues. For the CDR3, the DNA is TGTGCCAGCAGACCGCCCGCACGGAACACTGAAGCTTTCTTT. Protein product: CASRPPARNTEAFF.

The chain recombines TRBV4-1 with TRBJ2-7; D perhaps matches TRBD2 (6 bases). CDR1 and CDR2 (germline): MGHRA, YSYEKL. This CDR3 has 14 residues. V dropped 0 bases and J dropped 6 bases, with 12 bases sitting between them. The CDR3 sequence is CASSQEAGRGEQYF. DNA of the CDR3: TGCGCCAGCAGCCAAGAGGCGGGGCGGGGCGAGCAGTACTTC.

This chain connects TRBV7-3 to TRBJ2-3, with TRBD2 identical over 8 bases. Germline V gene sequence: CDR1 SGHTA, CDR2 FQGTGA. V shed 5 bases, J shed 2 bases, and the junction held 6 bases outside the gene matches. This CDR3 spans 15 amino acids. The CDR3 region is CASSPGRGHTDTQYF. In nucleotides, the CDR3 is TGTGCCAGCAGCCCCGGGAGGGGACACACAGATACGCAGTATTTT. The whole variable domain, remainder taken from reference TRBV7-3 and TRBJ2-3, is GAGVSQTPSNKVTEKGKYVELRCDPISGHTALYWYRQSLGQGPEFLIYFQGTGAADDSGLPNDRFFAVRPEGSVSTLKIQRTERGDSAVYLCASSPGRGHTDTQYFGPGTRLTVL.

The chain employs TRBV10-3 and TRBJ2-3, with D maybe TRBD2 (5 bases). Trimming cost V 10 bases and J 5 bases, with 16 bases left between them. The CDR3 consists of 13 residues. Germline CDR1 and CDR2: ENHRY and SYGVKD. CDR3 DNA: TGTGCCACCCTGAAGAGGGCCGGAGATACGCAGTATTTT. Its translation: CATLKRAGDTQYF.

The gene calls are TRBV9 and TRBJ2-7; tentative D call: TRBD2 (5 bases). Germline CDR1 reads SGDLS; CDR2 reads YYNGEE. Trimming left V 3 bases short and J 3 bases short, with 19 bases between. The CDR3 is 16 amino acids. CDR3 region: CASSATPDLSIYEQYF. The CDR3 region has the DNA TGTGCCAGCAGCGCAACACCGGACTTAAGTATCTACGAGCAGTACTTC.

The chain links TRBV14 to TRBJ1-3; TRBD1 aligns across 8 bases. Germline V lookup: CDR1 SGHDN, CDR2 FVKESK. V lost 4 bases to trimming and J lost 4 bases; unmatched junction nucleotides: 3. The CDR3 consists of 14 residues. CDR3 region: CASSPRGLGNTIYF. CDR3 in DNA: TGTGCCAGCAGCCCCAGGGGGCTGGGAAACACCATATATTTT.

The rearrangement links TRBV4-3 to TRBJ2-7, with 7 nucleotides matching TRBD1. CDR1 and CDR2 (germline): LGHNA, YSLEER. V shed 0 bases and J 2 bases; nucleotides not matched to a gene: 4. The CDR3 extends over 15 amino acids. In nucleotides, the CDR3 is TGCGCCAGCAGCCAAGATTGGCAGGGGGCCTACGAGCAGTACTTC. Amino acids: CASSQDWQGAYEQYF.

The V call is TRBV5-6, the J call TRBJ1-5, with D possibly TRBD1 on 5 matching bases. Trimming stripped 4 bases from V and 0 bases from J, with 20 bases between. This CDR3 has 18 amino acids. The V gene's germline CDR1 is SGHDT and CDR2 YYEEEE. CDR3 region: CASSRQDTEPYSNQPQHF. In nucleotides, the CDR3 is TGTGCCAGCAGCCGCCAGGACACGGAACCCTATAGCAATCAGCCCCAGCATTTT.

This sequence joins TRBV28 and TRBJ2-7; 7 nucleotides align to TRBD1. The CDR3 length is 13 residues. With V trimmed by 6 bases and J by 4 bases, 6 bases remained unmatched. Looked up from germline, CDR1 is MDHEN and CDR2 is SYDVKM. CDR3 sequence reads: CASSSGQSYEQYF. CDR3 coding DNA: TGTGCCAGCAGCTCGGGACAGAGTTACGAGCAGTACTTC.

The V gene is TRBV6-5, the J gene TRBJ2-1; no definite D call. This CDR3 is 13 amino acids long. Germline V lookup: CDR1 MNHEY, CDR2 SVGAGI. The V end was cut by 4 bases, the J end by 9 bases, with 13 bases between. The CDR3 protein is CASSSPDGPEQFF. The CDR3 DNA sequence: TGTGCCAGCAGTTCTCCCGACGGGCCTGAGCAGTTCTTC.

This chain links TRBV5-1 with TRBJ2-3, with 7 bases aligning to TRBD2. With 2 bases clipped from V and 3 bases from J, the junction kept 3 bases outside the gene matches. CDR1 and CDR2 (germline): SGHRS, YFSETQ. The CDR3 is made up of 14 amino acids. CDR3 loop: CASSLASGTDTQYF. The CDR3 region has the DNA TGCGCCAGCAGCTTAGCTAGCGGAACAGATACGCAGTATTTT.

The chain couples TRBV19 to TRBJ2-6; D is possibly TRBD1 or TRBD2 (5 bases each). V dropped 10 bases and J dropped 0 bases, with 16 bases sitting between them. In germline, CDR1 is LNHDA, CDR2 SQIVND (reference sequence). The CDR3 extends over 16 amino acids. CDR3 DNA sequence: TGTGCCATCGGGACGGCCGGTAGCTCTGGGGCCAACGTCCTGACTTTC. Translation gives CAIGTAGSSGANVLTF.

The chain employs TRBV11-2 and TRBJ1-4; D may be TRBD1 (5 bases). V was clipped by 5 bases and J by 8 bases, with 15 bases between them. There are 14 residues in the CDR3. The germline V gene has CDR1 SGHAT and CDR2 FQNNGV. DNA of the CDR3: TGTGCCAGCAGCCAGGGTTGGGTCAAAGAAAAACTGTTTTTT. This gives the protein CASSQGWVKEKLFF.

DNA for the CDR3: TGTGCCAGCTCCCGTGGTCTTTCGGGGACTGAAGCTTTCTTT. It specifies CASSRGLSGTEAFF. The chain has TRBV25-1 and TRBJ1-1; D unclear. The germline V and J ends were trimmed by 8 bases and 5 bases, with 18 bases remaining between them. The germline V gene has CDR1 MGHDK and CDR2 SYGVNS. The CDR3 runs 14 residues.